The clone carrying this T cell receptor beta chain showed up many times. What it binds is unknown. The sample originates from a study of blood T cells in healthy people across ages. Overall study findings and caveats: Donors of long life had a larger count of naive CD4+ cells and greater diversity than aged donors.

A second about 6 to 11 cycle PCR used barcoded and J-beta primers. TCRdb re-derived calls from the 5' RACE reads in MiXCR, one entry per CDR3 protein. The top ten clones hold 17% of a sample with more than 800,000 distinct CDR3 sequences, less than 35% of them seen once. The TCR comes from a woman older than 75 in good health. The sequencing input was blood.

The CDR3 DNA reads as TGTGCCAGCAGTTTAAGTTTAGGGCAGCCCCAGCATTTT. It translates to CASSLSLGQPQHF. This chain joins TRBV12-3 or TRBV12-4 and TRBJ1-5; the D is unclear. This CDR3 is 13 amino acids long. V lost 2 bases and J lost 7, with 9 bases in between.